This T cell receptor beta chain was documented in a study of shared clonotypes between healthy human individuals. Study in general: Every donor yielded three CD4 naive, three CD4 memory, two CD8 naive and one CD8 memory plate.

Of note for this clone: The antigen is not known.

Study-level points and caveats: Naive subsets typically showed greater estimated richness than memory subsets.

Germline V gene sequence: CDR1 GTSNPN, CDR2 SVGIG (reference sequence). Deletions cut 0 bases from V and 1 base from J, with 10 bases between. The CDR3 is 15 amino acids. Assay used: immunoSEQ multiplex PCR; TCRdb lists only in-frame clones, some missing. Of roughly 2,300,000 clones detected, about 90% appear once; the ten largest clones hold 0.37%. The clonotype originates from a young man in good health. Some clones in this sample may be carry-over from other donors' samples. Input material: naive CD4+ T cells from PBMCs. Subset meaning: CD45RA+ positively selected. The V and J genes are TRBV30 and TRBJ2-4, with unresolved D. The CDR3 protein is CAWSVGQIAKNIQYF. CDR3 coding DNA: TGTGCCTGGAGTGTAGGGCAGATCGCCAAAAACATTCAGTACTTC.